A selection of T cell receptor beta chains follows, all from one sample in a study of radiation and T cells in renal cell carcinoma. Sequencing was performed with immunoSEQ multiplex PCR; in TCRdb, only in-frame clones are kept and a portion is missing. The top ten clones hold roughly 10% of a sample with around 81,000 clones, 70% to 90% of them seen once. This sample comprised blood, obtained from a patient whose treatment included radiotherapy and nephrectomy. These receptors came from a man over 45 with renal cell carcinoma. Both conserved end residues are part of each CDR3. A D gene is named only where the DNA matches it firmly. Clone size is shown for a subset of rows, as once, few, many or a class of expanded clone.

clone_size j_call v_call d_call cdr3_nt cdr3_aa
NA TRBJ1-4 TRBV29-1 NA TGCAGCGTTGGAGGGATTAATGAAAAACTGTTTTTT CSVGGINEKLFF
NA TRBJ2-3 TRBV2 NA TGTGCCAGCAGTCCCCCCTTCACAGATACGCAGTATTTT CASSPPFTDTQYF
NA TRBJ2-3 TRBV9 NA TGTGCCAGCAGCGACAACCGGGATCAACCCACAGATACGCAGTATTTT CASSDNRDQPTDTQYF
NA TRBJ1-5 TRBV5-1 NA TGCGCCAGCAGCGCCGGACCGTCTAGCAATCAGCCCCAGCATTTT CASSAGPSSNQPQHF
once TRBJ1-4 TRBV5-1 NA TGCGCCAGCAGCTTCGGCCCTAATGAAAAACTGTTTTTT CASSFGPNEKLFF
NA TRBJ2-4 TRBV7-6 NA TGTGCCAGCAGCTTACTCGAGGGAGGAAATGAAGCCAAAAACATTCAGTACTTC CASSLLEGGNEAKNIQYF
few TRBJ2-7 TRBV9 NA TGTGCCAGCAGCACCCGACACTACGAGCAGTACTTC CASSTRHYEQYF
NA TRBJ2-5 TRBV5-4 NA TGTGCCAGCAGCTTGGCGGCAGGGGCCGGGACTTCTGAGACCCAGTACTTC CASSLAAGAGTSETQYF
NA TRBJ2-7 TRBV19 TRBD1 TGTGCCAGTAGTACCTCGGTCCGGACAGGGAACGAGCAGTACTTC CASSTSVRTGNEQYF
once TRBJ2-7 TRBV29-1 NA TGCAGTGTTGATAAGGGCACTACGGGCGAGCAGTACTTC CSVDKGTTGEQYF
NA TRBJ1-1 TRBV19 TRBD1 TGTGCCAGTAGTACTGCAACCGGGACAGCCCTAAGAAGCACTGAAGCTTTCTTT CASSTATGTALRSTEAFF
NA TRBJ2-3 TRBV5-4 TRBD2 TGTGCCAGCTTCCAGCGGGGGGAGAGGACAGATACGCAGTATTTT CASFQRGERTDTQYF
NA TRBJ2-7 TRBV27 NA TGTGCCAGCAGTTTATTCTTTTCGAGATCCTCCTACGAGCAGTACTTC CASSLFFSRSSYEQYF
NA TRBJ2-7 TRBV2 NA TGTGCCAGCAGGGAAGGACTCCCAGGCGAGCAGTACTTC CASREGLPGEQYF
NA TRBJ1-2 TRBV27 NA TGTGCCAGCAGTCCCTCCCTAGGGCGGGGTGGCTACACCTTC CASSPSLGRGGYTF
NA TRBJ2-3 TRBV5-1 TRBD2 TGCGCCAGCAGTCCGGGACTAGCGGGGGACACAGATACGCAGTATTTT CASSPGLAGDTDTQYF
NA TRBJ2-3 TRBV5-4 TRBD2 TGTGCCAGCAGCTTGCCCCGCGGACTAGCGGGAGGGCCAGATACGCAGTATTTT CASSLPRGLAGGPDTQYF
NA TRBJ2-7 TRBV5-4 TRBD2 TGTGCCAGCAGCCTTTCGACTAGCGGGGGTTACGAGCAGTACTTC CASSLSTSGGYEQYF
NA TRBJ1-1 TRBV6-6 TRBD1 TGTGCCAGCAGTATCAACAGGGGTTGGGACACTGAAGCTTTCTTT CASSINRGWDTEAFF
NA TRBJ2-5 TRBV4-2 TRBD2 TGTGCCAGCAGCCAAAACACCGTTTCGGGAGGTGAGACCCAGTACTTC CASSQNTVSGGETQYF
NA TRBJ1-4 TRBV2 NA TGTGCCAGCTTTCCGACAGGACGGTATGAAAAACTGTTTTTT CASFPTGRYEKLFF
NA TRBJ1-6 TRBV2 NA TGTGCCAGCAGCGACCCCCAGGGTGGAGCCCTCCACTTT CASSDPQGGALHF
NA TRBJ2-7 TRBV29-1 TRBD2 TGCAGCGTTACGACTAGCGGATCCTACGAGCAGTACTTC CSVTTSGSYEQYF
NA TRBJ2-4 TRBV28 TRBD1 TGTGCCAGCAGTTTTTGGGGGAACCCACAGGGGGCCAAAAACATTCAGTACTTC CASSFWGNPQGAKNIQYF
NA TRBJ2-1 TRBV29-1 TRBD2 TGCAGCGTTTATAGCGGGGCCGAGCAGTTCTTC CSVYSGAEQFF
NA TRBJ2-5 TRBV6-5 NA TGTGCCAGCAGTTACTCCGGTGGGAGTATTGAGACCCAGTACTTC CASSYSGGSIETQYF
NA TRBJ2-3 TRBV15 NA TGTGCCACCAGCAGAGGGACGCTCAGAGACGGATCAGATACGCAGTATTTT CATSRGTLRDGSDTQYF
once TRBJ2-2 TRBV7-2 NA TGTGCCAGCAGCTTAAGCCCTAACACCGGGGAGCTGTTTTTT CASSLSPNTGELFF
NA TRBJ1-3 TRBV5-6 NA TGTGCCAGCAGCTTGGGCAGGGCCTCTGGAAACACCATATATTTT CASSLGRASGNTIYF
NA TRBJ2-7 TRBV10-3 TRBD1 TGTGCCATCAACCGGGACAGGGACTCCTACGAGCAGTACTTC CAINRDRDSYEQYF
few TRBJ2-1 TRBV7-9 NA TGTGCCAGCAGCTTAGTCGGGGGGCTCAATGAGCAGTTCTTC CASSLVGGLNEQFF
NA TRBJ2-3 TRBV9 TRBD2 TGTGCCAGCAGCTCTAGCGGGGACACAGATACGCAGTATTTT CASSSSGDTDTQYF
NA TRBJ1-4 TRBV30 NA TGTGCCTGGAGTGTAAACAGTATAAGCGAAAAACTGTTTTTT CAWSVNSISEKLFF
NA TRBJ2-2 TRBV5-1 NA TGCGCCAGCAGCTTAGGGTCGAGGCAGGGAAGTTCCACCGGGGAGCTGTTTTTT CASSLGSRQGSSTGELFF
NA TRBJ1-2 TRBV29-1 NA TGCAGCGTTGGAGGGGAATATGGTGGCTACACCTTC CSVGGEYGGYTF
NA TRBJ1-5 TRBV6-1 NA TGTGCCAGCAGTGAAGTGGCAGGGTATGGCAATCAGCCCCAGCATTTT CASSEVAGYGNQPQHF
few TRBJ1-1 TRBV27 NA TGTGCCAGCAGTTCCGGTGGGAATGAAGCTTTCTTT CASSSGGNEAFF